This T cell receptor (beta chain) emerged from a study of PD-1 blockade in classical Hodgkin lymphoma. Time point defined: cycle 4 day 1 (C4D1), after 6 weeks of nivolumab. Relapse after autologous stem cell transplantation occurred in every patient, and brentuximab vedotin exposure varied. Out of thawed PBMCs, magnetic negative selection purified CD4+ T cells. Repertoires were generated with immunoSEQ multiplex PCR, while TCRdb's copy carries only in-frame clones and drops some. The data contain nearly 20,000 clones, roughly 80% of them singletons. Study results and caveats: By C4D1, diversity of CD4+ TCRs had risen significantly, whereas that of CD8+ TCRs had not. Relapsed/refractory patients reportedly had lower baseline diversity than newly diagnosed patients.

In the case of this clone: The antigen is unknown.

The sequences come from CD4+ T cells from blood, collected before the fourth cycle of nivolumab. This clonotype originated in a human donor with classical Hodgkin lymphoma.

The CDR3 coding sequence is TGTGCCAGTAGTATACAAAGCTCCTACGAGCAGTACTTC. Amino acids: CASSIQSSYEQYF. The chain is built from TRBV19 and TRBJ2-7; no clear D. V lost 2 bases and J lost 0, with 5 bases in between. Germline V CDR1 and CDR2: LNHDA, SQIVND (reference sequence). CDR3 length: 13 amino acids.